The rows below give T cell receptor beta chains drawn from one sample of a study of T cells after yellow fever vaccination. TCRdb passed the 5' RACE reads through MiXCR, listing each CDR3 protein once. The data contain 500,000 to 650,000 distinct CDR3 sequences, 10% to 15% of them singletons. Specimen: PBMCs, collected on the day of the yellow fever booster vaccination. These receptors were collected from a young man who received the YFV17D yellow fever vaccine. Each CDR3 is given with its conserved first and last residue. Fields, in order: J gene, D gene, clone size, V gene, CDR3 protein, CDR3 DNA. The D gene is left open where the match is weak. Clone size is stated in some rows and not others, as once, few, many or a class when expanded.

J: TRBJ2-5
D: TRBD1
size: .
V: TRBV10-3
CDR3: CAISGTGTGSSETQYF
DNA: TGTGCCATCAGTGGCACCGGGACAGGGTCCTCAGAGACCCAGTACTTC

J: TRBJ2-1
D: .
size: .
V: TRBV5-4
CDR3: CASSAGEVFMSYNEQFF
DNA: TGTGCCAGCAGCGCTGGAGAGGTTTTTATGTCCTACAATGAGCAGTTCTTC

J: TRBJ2-1
D: TRBD2
size: .
V: TRBV20-1
CDR3: CSAPPPGLGSEQFF
DNA: TGCAGTGCCCCTCCCCCGGGACTAGGAAGTGAGCAGTTCTTC

J: TRBJ2-7
D: .
size: .
V: TRBV19
CDR3: CASSMDRVGPYEQYF
DNA: TGTGCCAGTAGTATGGACAGAGTAGGGCCTTACGAGCAGTACTTC

J: TRBJ2-1
D: TRBD2
size: few
V: TRBV7-2
CDR3: CASSLGTGGSSNEQFF
DNA: TGTGCCAGCAGCTTAGGTACGGGAGGTAGTTCCAATGAGCAGTTCTTC

J: TRBJ2-1
D: .
size: .
V: TRBV5-1
CDR3: CASSLESRPYNEQFF
DNA: TGCGCCAGCAGCTTGGAGAGCCGCCCTTACAATGAGCAGTTCTTC

J: TRBJ2-7
D: TRBD1
size: .
V: TRBV29-1
CDR3: CSVESGTGATYEQYF
DNA: TGCAGCGTTGAATCCGGGACAGGGGCCACCTACGAGCAGTACTTC

J: TRBJ1-4
D: .
size: few
V: TRBV7-9
CDR3: CASSSLGGAGEKLFF
DNA: TGTGCCAGCAGCTCCCTGGGAGGGGCCGGTGAAAAACTGTTTTTT

J: TRBJ2-7
D: TRBD1
size: .
V: TRBV28
CDR3: CASSSPGTGGSEQYF
DNA: TGTGCCAGCAGTTCACCCGGGACAGGGGGATCCGAGCAGTACTTC

J: TRBJ2-7
D: TRBD2
size: few
V: TRBV29-1
CDR3: CSVELKPSGGNSYEQYF
DNA: TGCAGCGTTGAATTGAAACCTAGCGGGGGAAACTCCTACGAGCAGTACTTC

J: TRBJ2-1
D: TRBD2
size: few
V: TRBV29-1
CDR3: CSAPPAGGLSGEQSF
DNA: TGCAGCGCCCCTCCGGCGGGAGGGCTATCGGGTGAGCAGTCCTTC

J: TRBJ2-5
D: .
size: .
V: TRBV20-1
CDR3: CSAQQETQYF
DNA: TGCAGTGCCCAACAAGAGACCCAGTACTTC

J: TRBJ2-1
D: .
size: .
V: TRBV12-3/TRBV12-4
CDR3: CASLLNLGYNEQFF
DNA: TGTGCCAGCCTTCTAAATCTTGGGTACAATGAGCAGTTCTTC

J: TRBJ2-5
D: .
size: few
V: TRBV5-1
CDR3: CASSTGAGEETQYF
DNA: TGCGCCAGCAGCACTGGGGCAGGGGAAGAGACCCAGTACTTC

J: TRBJ2-2
D: TRBD2
size: .
V: TRBV9
CDR3: CASSYGRENTGELFF
DNA: TGTGCCAGCAGCTACGGGAGGGAGAACACCGGGGAGCTGTTTTTT

J: TRBJ2-7
D: .
size: many
V: TRBV18
CDR3: CASSLTEYEQYF
DNA: TGTGCCAGCTCGCTGACAGAATACGAGCAGTACTTC

J: TRBJ1-1
D: .
size: .
V: TRBV12-3/TRBV12-4
CDR3: CASNGPEAFF
DNA: TGTGCCAGCAACGGTCCCGAAGCTTTCTTT

J: TRBJ2-1
D: .
size: once
V: TRBV30
CDR3: CAWRSQGSAYNEQFF
DNA: TGTGCCTGGAGATCACAGGGCTCGGCCTACAATGAGCAGTTCTTC

J: TRBJ2-7
D: .
size: .
V: TRBV7-2
CDR3: CASSPRGGGRTYEQYF
DNA: TGTGCCAGCAGCCCAAGGGGTGGGGGCAGGACCTACGAGCAGTACTTC

J: TRBJ1-5
D: .
size: many
V: TRBV10-3
CDR3: CATRDTSNQPQHF
DNA: TGTGCCACCCGGGACACAAGCAATCAGCCCCAGCATTTT

J: TRBJ2-7
D: .
size: .
V: TRBV7-2
CDR3: CASSFGGRTSYEQYF
DNA: TGTGCCAGCAGCTTTGGGGGGCGCACCTCCTACGAGCAGTACTTC

J: TRBJ2-3
D: TRBD1
size: few
V: TRBV5-1
CDR3: CASSLVGRGPDTQYF
DNA: TGCGCCAGCAGCTTGGTGGGCAGGGGGCCAGATACGCAGTATTTT

J: TRBJ2-2
D: TRBD2
size: .
V: TRBV20-1
CDR3: CSAGASGRDSGELFF
DNA: TGCAGTGCTGGGGCTAGCGGGAGGGATAGCGGGGAGCTGTTTTTT

J: TRBJ2-2
D: .
size: .
V: TRBV4-2
CDR3: CASSQDRNPGELFF
DNA: TGTGCCAGCAGCCAAGATAGAAACCCCGGGGAGCTGTTTTTT

J: TRBJ1-2
D: .
size: .
V: TRBV20-1
CDR3: CSARAEANYGYTF
DNA: TGCAGTGCTAGAGCAGAAGCTAACTATGGCTACACCTTC

J: TRBJ2-2
D: TRBD2
size: .
V: TRBV20-1
CDR3: CSASPIAGVETGELFF
DNA: TGCAGTGCGAGCCCTATAGCGGGAGTAGAAACCGGGGAGCTGTTTTTT

J: TRBJ1-2
D: .
size: few
V: TRBV7-2
CDR3: CASSPYNYGYTF
DNA: TGTGCCAGCAGCCCATATAACTATGGCTACACCTTC

J: TRBJ1-3
D: .
size: few
V: TRBV29-1
CDR3: CSVAYNQGAGNTIYF
DNA: TGCAGCGTTGCGTATAATCAGGGAGCTGGAAACACCATATATTTT

J: TRBJ2-1
D: TRBD2
size: .
V: TRBV5-1
CDR3: CASSLDRGTSGKDEQFF
DNA: TGCGCCAGCAGCTTGGACCGGGGGACTAGCGGGAAGGATGAGCAGTTCTTC

J: TRBJ2-7
D: TRBD1
size: .
V: TRBV12-3/TRBV12-4
CDR3: CASSGQGGFYEQYF
DNA: TGTGCCAGCAGCGGACAGGGGGGATTCTACGAGCAGTACTTC

J: TRBJ2-5
D: TRBD1
size: few
V: TRBV5-5
CDR3: CASSLGQSRETQYF
DNA: TGTGCCAGCAGTTTGGGACAGAGCAGAGAGACCCAGTACTTC

J: TRBJ2-5
D: TRBD2
size: few
V: TRBV19
CDR3: CASKLAGQETQYF
DNA: TGTGCCAGTAAACTAGCGGGTCAAGAGACCCAGTACTTC

J: TRBJ2-2
D: .
size: .
V: TRBV29-1
CDR3: CSVSDTGELFF
DNA: TGCAGCGTTTCGGACACCGGGGAGCTGTTTTTT

J: TRBJ2-7
D: TRBD2
size: .
V: TRBV9
CDR3: CASSSRGGGALYEQYF
DNA: TGTGCCAGCAGCTCCCGGGGGGGCGGTGCTCTCTACGAGCAGTACTTC